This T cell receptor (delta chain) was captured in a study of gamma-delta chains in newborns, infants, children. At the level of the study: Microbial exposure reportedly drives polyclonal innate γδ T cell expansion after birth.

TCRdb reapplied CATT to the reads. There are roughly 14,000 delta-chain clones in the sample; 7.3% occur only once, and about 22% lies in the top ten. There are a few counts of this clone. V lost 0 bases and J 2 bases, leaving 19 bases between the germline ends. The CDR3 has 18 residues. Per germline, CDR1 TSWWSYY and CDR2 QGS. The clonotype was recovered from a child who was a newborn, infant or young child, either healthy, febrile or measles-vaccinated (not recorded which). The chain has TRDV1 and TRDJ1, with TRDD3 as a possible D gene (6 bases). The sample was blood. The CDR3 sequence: CALGELGEKKEGTDKLIF. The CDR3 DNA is TGTGCTCTTGGGGAACTGGGGGAAAAAAAGGAGGGGACCGATAAACTCATCTTT.